The 21 T cell receptor beta chains presented below share a single source sample, sequenced in a study of blood T cell repertoires in COVID-19. Sequencing was performed with immunoSEQ multiplex PCR; in TCRdb, only in-frame clones are kept and a portion is missing. The sample includes 150,000 to 200,000 clones, more than 75% seen only once; the top ten take approximately 5.6%. The sequencing input was peripheral blood. These receptors came from a man aged 35 to 55 with active or convalescent COVID-19.

J is TRBJ1-1 and V is TRBV13; D might be TRBD1 (5 bases). Trimming removed 1 base from V and 1 base from J, with 7 bases in between. The CDR3 has 14 residues. Germline V gene lookup returns CDR1 PRHDT and CDR2 FYEKMQ (reference sequence). The CDR3 coding sequence is TGTGCCAGCAGCTTAGTGGGGGGGAACACTGAAGCTTTCTTT. Translation gives CASSLVGGNTEAFF.

The chain combines TRBV6-1 with TRBJ2-3; TRBD1 matches at 9 bases. Germline-derived CDR1 and CDR2 are MNHNS and SASEGT. This CDR3 comprises 17 residues. V was pared by 2 bases and J by 4 bases, with 10 bases of the junction left unmatched. The CDR3 is CASSEFTLRTGADTQYF. The DNA for the CDR3 is TGTGCCAGCAGTGAATTTACCCTTAGGACAGGGGCAGATACGCAGTATTTT.

This chain connects TRBV7-8 to TRBJ2-1; perhaps TRBD1 as D (6 bases). Deletions cut 0 bases from V and 7 bases from J, with 16 bases between. This CDR3 has 16 residues. Germline V gives CDR1 SGHVS, CDR2 FQNEAQ. The CDR3 nucleotides read TGTGCCAGCAGCTTAGCGCTGACAGGAGGTTGGAATGAGCAGTTCTTC. It specifies CASSLALTGGWNEQFF.

CDR3 sequence: CASSPSGGGQPQHF. CDR3 nucleotide sequence: TGTGCCAGCAGCCCGTCAGGGGGCGGTCAGCCCCAGCATTTT. The genes are TRBV3-1 (or the pseudogene TRBV3-2) and TRBJ1-5; 8 nucleotides agree with TRBD1. This CDR3 spans 14 amino acids. The V segment lost 4 bases and the J segment 6 bases; nucleotides outside the gene matches: 5. The germline V gene encodes CDR1 LGHDT and CDR2 YNNKEL (reference sequence).

V and J are TRBV27 and TRBJ1-5; the match to TRBD1 covers 9 bases. CDR3 length: 16 residues. V dropped 5 bases and J dropped 6; count of bases not matched to a gene: 11. Germline assignment: CDR1 MNHEY and CDR2 SMNVEV (reference sequence). The CDR3 coding sequence is TGTGCCAGCAGTCAATATTCCGGGACAGGGAGTCAGCCCCAGCATTTT. Translation: CASSQYSGTGSQPQHF.

This chain links TRBV24-1 with TRBJ1-2; tentatively, D is TRBD1 (5 bases). V lost 6 bases, J lost 8 bases, and 9 bases lay in between. This CDR3 contains 11 residues. CDR1 is KGHDR and CDR2 is SFDVKD in the germline V gene. The CDR3: CATSPGSGYTF. CDR3 nucleotide sequence: TGTGCCACCAGTCCAGGGTCCGGCTACACCTTC.

The rearrangement uses TRBV3-1 (or the pseudogene TRBV3-2) and TRBJ2-6; 9 nucleotides match TRBD1. The germline CDR1 and CDR2 sequences are LGHDT and YNNKEL (reference sequence). This CDR3 spans 18 amino acids. The trim removed 3 bases at V and 2 bases at J, leaving 8 bases unmatched. The CDR3 spells CASSHTGGWSTGANVLTF. The CDR3 DNA reads as TGTGCCAGCAGCCATACAGGGGGCTGGTCAACTGGGGCCAACGTCCTGACTTTC.

This rearrangement joins TRBV5-4 to TRBJ2-3; D not certain. V was clipped by 3 bases and J by 0 bases, with 14 bases between them. CDR1 SGHNT and CDR2 YYREEE come from the germline V gene (reference sequence). The CDR3 consists of 16 residues. CDR3 nucleotide sequence: TGTGCCAGCAGCTCAATAGCACTTAAGAGCACAGATACGCAGTATTTT. This sequence encodes CASSSIALKSTDTQYF. The full variable domain, rest sourced from reference TRBV5-4 and TRBJ2-3, is ETGVTQSPTHLIKTRGQQVTLRCSSQSGHNTVSWYQQALGQGPQFIFQYYREEENGRGNFPPRFSGLQFPNYSSELNVNALELDDSALYLCASSSIALKSTDTQYFGPGTRLTVL.

This clone was picked up a small number of times. V gene TRBV6-5 combines with J gene TRBJ1-1; TRBD1 matches at 7 bases. This CDR3 comprises 13 residues. V shed 4 bases and J 3 bases; nucleotides not matched to a gene: 2. CDR1 is MNHEY, CDR2 SVGAGI, per germline. In nucleotides, the CDR3 is TGTGCCAGCAGTTCGACAGGGTACACTGAAGCTTTCTTT. Amino acid sequence: CASSSTGYTEAFF.

The V gene is TRBV30, the J gene TRBJ1-1; D possibly corresponds to TRBD1 (5 bases). Germline CDR1 GTSNPN, CDR2 SVGIG (reference sequence). Trimming removed 4 bases from V and 1 base from J, with 10 bases in between. CDR3 size: 13 residues. DNA of the CDR3: TGTGCCTGGATGGTAGACAGGAACACTGAAGCTTTCTTT. Amino acids: CAWMVDRNTEAFF.

The CDR3 DNA follows: TGTGCCAGCAGTCCCCGAACGACGGGCACTGAAGCTTTCTTT. Its translation is CASSPRTTGTEAFF. The chain uses TRBV6-2 or TRBV6-3 and TRBJ1-1; D is unclear. Trimming pared 5 bases from V and 4 bases from J, leaving 14 bases between. Germline V lookup: CDR1 MNHEY, CDR2 SVGEGT. The CDR3 loop spans 14 amino acids.

This chain connects TRBV30 to TRBJ2-7, with 11 bases matching TRBD2. The CDR3 is 15 amino acids. Germline V gene data show CDR1 as GTSNPN and CDR2 as SVGIG (reference sequence). V was pared by 1 base and J by 4 bases, with 6 bases of the junction left unmatched. The CDR3 is CAWSGGSGRGYEQYF. CDR3 nucleotides: TGTGCCTGGAGTGGAGGTAGCGGGAGGGGTTACGAGCAGTACTTC.

The chain links TRBV2 to TRBJ2-2, with a weak D call TRBD2 (7 bases). The CDR3 consists of 15 residues. With 7 bases removed from V and 3 bases from J, the gap between germline ends came to 15 bases. Germline V gene data show CDR1 as SNHLY and CDR2 as FYNNEI. This CDR3 is CASTLGGGDTGELFF. CDR3 DNA sequence: TGTGCCAGCACTCTTGGGGGGGGCGACACCGGGGAGCTGTTTTTT.

The chain employs TRBV5-6 and TRBJ2-1; 7 positions agree with TRBD2. The junction had 12 bases not matched to a gene; V was cut back by 4 bases and J by 2 bases. Germline V gives CDR1 SGHDT, CDR2 YYEEEE. This CDR3 comprises 17 residues. The CDR3 reads CASSPGSGGRPYNEQFF. CDR3 nucleotides: TGTGCCAGCAGCCCCGGCTCGGGAGGCCGGCCCTACAATGAGCAGTTCTTC.

The chain is built from TRBV5-1 and TRBJ1-2; a possible D gene is TRBD1 (5 bases). Germline lookup yields CDR1 SGHRS and CDR2 YFSETQ. CDR3 length: 13 residues. V lost 4 bases, J lost 8 bases, and 15 bases lay in between. CDR3 protein: CASSPGDLGGYTF. CDR3 DNA: TGCGCCAGCAGCCCCGGGGACTTGGGCGGCTACACCTTC.

The chain joins TRBV7-9 to TRBJ2-2, with D unclear. The CDR3 extends over 14 amino acids. V was shortened by 6 bases and J by 6 bases, with 14 bases between the two germline ends. The germline gives CDR1 SEHNR, CDR2 FQNEAQ (reference sequence). Here the CDR3 reads CASRRTMSAGELFF. The CDR3 nucleotides read TGTGCCAGCAGGCGAACTATGAGTGCCGGGGAGCTGTTTTTT.

J is TRBJ2-7 and V is TRBV6-6, with TRBD1 matching 8 bases. J lost 0 bases, V lost 10 bases, and 5 bases had no gene match. CDR3 length: 13 amino acids. Germline CDR1 is MNHNY and CDR2 is SVGAGI (reference sequence). CDR3 protein: CATHRGSSYEQYF. The CDR3 DNA reads as TGTGCCACCCACAGGGGGAGCTCCTACGAGCAGTACTTC.

The chain links TRBV5-1 to TRBJ2-5; 14 bases align to TRBD2. V lost 7 bases to trimming and J lost 8 bases; unmatched junction nucleotides: 7. From germline, CDR1 is SGHRS and CDR2 YFSETQ. The CDR3 is 14 amino acids. CDR3: CASRTSGGFVTQYF. CDR3 bases: TGCGCCAGCCGGACTAGCGGGGGGTTTGTTACCCAGTACTTC. Filled out from reference TRBV5-1 and TRBJ2-5, the complete variable domain reads KAGVTQTPRYLIKTRGQQVTLSCSPISGHRSVSWYQQTPGQGLQFLFEYFSETQRNKGNFPGRFSGRQFSNSRSEMNVSTLELGDSALYLCASRTSGGFVTQYFGPGTRLLVL.

This chain joins TRBV11-2 and TRBJ2-7; 7 bases are a match to TRBD1. CDR1 is SGHAT and CDR2 is FQNNGV in the germline V gene. The junction had 2 bases not matched to a gene; V was cut back by 4 bases and J by 5 bases. CDR3 length equals 12 residues. CDR3 DNA: TGTGCCAGCAGCTCCCAGGGGGACGAGCAGTACTTC. Its translation is CASSSQGDEQYF.

This chain's CDR3 is CASSMGQRNEKLFF. The CDR3, as DNA: TGTGCCAGTAGTATGGGACAAAGGAATGAAAAACTGTTTTTT. The V gene is TRBV19, the J gene TRBJ1-4; a possible D gene is TRBD1 (6 bases). The CDR3 length is 14 residues. Between the trimmed V and J ends, which lost 3 bases and 5 bases, there was a span of 10 bases. Germline CDR1 is LNHDA and CDR2 is SQIVND (reference sequence).

The chain couples TRBV19 to TRBJ2-7; 8 nucleotides align to TRBD1. The trim removed 4 bases at V and 4 bases at J, leaving 3 bases unmatched. CDR1 and CDR2 from the germline V gene are LNHDA and SQIVND (reference sequence). This CDR3 region has 13 residues. CDR3 in DNA: TGTGCCAGTAGTAGGGACAGGTTGTACGAGCAGTACTTC. Protein: CASSRDRLYEQYF.